Listed here are 3 T cell receptor delta chains from one sample, sequenced in a study of gamma-delta T cells after stem cell transplantation. TCRdb reanalysed the RT-PCR reads via CATT. The sample includes approximately 2,400 delta-chain clones, 22% of them seen just once. Sequencing was done on a sample of gamma-delta T cells. The origin of the receptors is a human donor. It is not recorded whose cells these are; they may come from a transplant donor.

By share, this clone ranks as medium-sized. The chain uses TRDV2 and TRDJ1; D perhaps matches TRDD3 (5 bases). This CDR3 contains 15 residues. Trimming took off 0 bases at V and 1 base at J, with 11 bases between the two ends. Germline V gene sequence: CDR1 GEAIGNYY, CDR2 EKD. The CDR3 reads CACDTVSLVTDKLIF. Here the CDR3 DNA reads TGTGCCTGTGACACCGTTTCACTGGTCACCGATAAACTCATCTTT.

About this clone itself: A much larger clone differs from this one at a single base, so this may be a read error. This chain joins TRDV2 and TRDJ1; 8 bases map to TRDD3. Per germline, CDR1 GEAIGNYY and CDR2 EKD. CDR3 length: 17 amino acids. Losses at the gene ends were 0 bases for V and 0 bases for J; bases not matched to a gene: 8. CDR3 DNA: TGTGCCTGTGACACCTTACTGGGGGGTACTTACACCGATAAACTCATCTTT. As protein: CACDTLLGGTYTDKLIF.

This clone is categorized as medium-sized. The chain employs TRDV2 and TRDJ1, with TRDD3 matching over 10 bases. With 3 bases clipped from V and 1 base from J, the junction kept 16 bases outside the gene matches. The germline gives CDR1 GEAIGNYY, CDR2 EKD. The CDR3 length is 19 residues. The CDR3 bases are TGTGCCTGTGACCCTGTACTGGGGGATCGGGCCATTGGCACCGATAAACTCATCTTT. This encodes CACDPVLGDRAIGTDKLIF.